Shown below are 32 T cell receptor beta chains from a single sample sequenced in a study of blood T cell repertoires in COVID-19. The repertoire was sequenced with immunoSEQ multiplex PCR; TCRdb's copy has only in-frame clones and lacks some. The sample has 200,000 to 300,000 clones, around 89% seen once. Sequenced input: PBMCs or T cells enriched from blood (not recorded which). All receptors derive from a woman aged 25 to 39 who had recovered from COVID-19.

This rearrangement joins TRBV11-3 to TRBJ2-1; TRBD2 matches 10 bases. With V trimmed by 0 bases and J by 9 bases, 2 bases remained unmatched. CDR1 SGHNT and CDR2 YENEEA come from the germline V gene. The CDR3 runs 14 residues. The CDR3 here is CASSLDASGSEQFF. In DNA, the CDR3 is TGTGCCAGCAGCTTAGACGCTAGCGGGAGTGAGCAGTTCTTC.

V usage is TRBV6-5 and J usage is TRBJ1-2, with D maybe TRBD1 (5 bases). The V and J ends lost 5 bases and 1 base respectively, with 11 bases between them. Germline loops: CDR1 MNHEY, CDR2 SVGAGI. The CDR3 covers 14 residues. CDR3 nucleotides: TGTGCCAGCAGTCGCCTCGACAGTAACTATGGCTACACCTTC. This codes for CASSRLDSNYGYTF.

V gene TRBV28 combines with J gene TRBJ2-6; the D is unclear. This CDR3 comprises 13 residues. The germline gives CDR1 MDHEN, CDR2 SYDVKM. V was clipped by 5 bases and J by 1 base, with 3 bases between them. The CDR3 bases are TGTGCCAGCAGTGCGTCTGGGGCCAACGTCCTGACTTTC. As protein: CASSASGANVLTF. The complete variable domain, with remaining parts taken from reference TRBV28 and TRBJ2-6, reads DVKVTQSSRYLVKRTGEKVFLECVQDMDHENMFWYRQDPGLGLRLIYFSYDVKMKEKGDIPEGYSVSREKKERFSLILESASTNQTSMYLCASSASGANVLTFGAGSRLTVL.

The rearrangement uses TRBV5-8 and TRBJ1-1; perhaps TRBD1 as D (6 bases). V was pared by 2 bases and J by 5 bases, with 13 bases between. Per germline, CDR1 SGHTS and CDR2 YDEGEE. The CDR3 runs to 14 residues. CDR3 coding DNA: TGTGCCAGCAGCTTATACAGGGTTTTAACTGAAGCTTTCTTT. Residues: CASSLYRVLTEAFF. The whole variable domain, remainder taken from reference TRBV5-8 and TRBJ1-1, is EAGVTQSPTHLIKTRGQQATLRCSPISGHTSVYWYQQALGLGLQFLLWYDEGEERNRGNFPPRFSGRQFPNYSSELNVNALELEDSALYLCASSLYRVLTEAFFGQGTRLTVV.

This chain connects TRBV9 to TRBJ2-2, with 11 bases fitting TRBD1. J gave up 6 bases and V 4 bases, and 5 bases lay outside the gene matches. Germline V CDR1 and CDR2: SGDLS, YYNGEE. The CDR3 loop spans 15 amino acids. CDR3 loop: CASSWTGGLSGELFF. CDR3 sequence (DNA): TGTGCCAGCAGCTGGACAGGGGGCTTGTCCGGGGAGCTGTTTTTT.

The V gene is TRBV9, the J gene TRBJ2-7; D may be TRBD1 (6 bases). Germline V gene sequence: CDR1 SGDLS, CDR2 YYNGEE. V dropped 3 bases and J dropped 2 bases, with 15 bases sitting between them. The CDR3 has 15 amino acids. CDR3: CASSGAGQTTYEQYF. DNA of the CDR3: TGTGCCAGCAGCGGCGCAGGACAGACCACCTACGAGCAGTACTTC.

This rearrangement joins TRBV30 to TRBJ1-1; possibly TRBD1 for D (6 bases). Between the trimmed V and J ends, which lost 8 bases and 1 base, there was a span of 20 bases. This CDR3 comprises 15 residues. Germline values: CDR1 GTSNPN, CDR2 SVGIG (reference sequence). The CDR3 sequence is CAQFVDRYSNTEAFF. As DNA, the CDR3 is TGTGCCCAATTCGTAGACAGGTACTCGAACACTGAAGCTTTCTTT. Drawing the rest from reference TRBV30 and TRBJ1-1, the complete variable domain is SQTIHQWPATLVQPVGSPLSLECTVEGTSNPNLYWYRQAAGRGLQLLFYSVGIGQISSEVPQNLSASRPQDRQFILSSKKLLLSDSGFYLCAQFVDRYSNTEAFFGQGTRLTVV.

The table lists this clone with a count of one. The V gene is TRBV18, the J gene TRBJ2-3, with D tentatively TRBD2 (6 bases). V gave up 0 bases and J gave up 3 bases, with 16 bases separating them. Germline CDR1 reads KGHSH; CDR2 reads LQKENI. The CDR3 sequence is 17 residues long. CDR3 bases: TGTGCCAGCTCACCACCGATTGGCGGGAATGTGACAGATACGCAGTATTTT. Encoded protein: CASSPPIGGNVTDTQYF.

The CDR3 DNA reads as TGTGCCAGCAGTTTAGTACCGGGACAGGGAGCGCGAAACACCATATATTTT. Its protein is CASSLVPGQGARNTIYF. The V gene is TRBV28, the J gene TRBJ1-3; 9 nucleotides match TRBD1. Germline loops: CDR1 MDHEN, CDR2 SYDVKM. Trimming removed 2 bases from V and 5 bases from J; junction bases left unmatched: 10. The CDR3 spans 17 residues. The full variable domain, with the rest looked up from reference TRBV28 and TRBJ1-3, is DVKVTQSSRYLVKRTGEKVFLECVQDMDHENMFWYRQDPGLGLRLIYFSYDVKMKEKGDIPEGYSVSREKKERFSLILESASTNQTSMYLCASSLVPGQGARNTIYFGEGSWLTVV.

This chain links TRBV4-2 with TRBJ2-5; TRBD1 aligns across 7 bases. V shed 4 bases, J shed 3 bases, and the junction held 8 bases outside the gene matches. The germline V gene encodes CDR1 LGHNA and CDR2 YNFKEQ. This CDR3 has 15 amino acids. Here the CDR3 reads CASSPLLQGKETQYF. CDR3 in DNA: TGTGCCAGCAGCCCACTCCTACAGGGGAAAGAGACCCAGTACTTC.

The CDR3 sequence is CASSLSGTSGSWHEQFF. As DNA, the CDR3 is TGCGCCAGCAGCTTGTCCGGGACTAGCGGGAGTTGGCATGAGCAGTTCTTC. The chain uses TRBV5-1 and TRBJ2-1; 14 bases map to TRBD2. The germline gives CDR1 SGHRS, CDR2 YFSETQ. The CDR3 consists of 17 residues. The ends lost 1 base at V and 8 bases at J; junction bases unmatched: 8.

The chain employs TRBV5-6 and TRBJ1-4, with TRBD1 identical over 7 bases. Trimming took 3 bases from V and 7 from J; bases not matched to a gene: 6. CDR1 and CDR2 (germline): SGHDT, YYEEEE. The CDR3 length is 14 residues. CDR3 DNA sequence: TGTGCCAGCAGCTCAACAGGGGTGGGTGAAAAACTGTTTTTT. Its protein is CASSSTGVGEKLFF.

The CDR3 here is CASSGGTGLAGELFF. CDR3 in DNA: TGCGCCAGCAGCGGGGGGACAGGGTTAGCCGGGGAGCTGTTTTTT. This chain links TRBV5-1 with TRBJ2-2, with 9 bases lining up with TRBD1. V was clipped by 4 bases and J by 6 bases; unmatched bases: 7. The CDR3 contains 15 residues. Germline assignment: CDR1 SGHRS and CDR2 YFSETQ.

As to this clone: One end of the junction fails to match germline, which may point to a read error. V gene TRBV18 combines with J gene TRBJ1-1; no definite D call. This CDR3 has 16 residues. Germline V gives CDR1 KGHSH, CDR2 LQKENI. CDR3 in amino acids: CASSPLPTGLKTEAFF. DNA for the CDR3: TGTGCCAGCTCACCCCTACCCACGGGATTGAAAACTGAAGCTTTCTTT.

This rearrangement joins TRBV4-1 to TRBJ2-7; TRBD2 agrees at 7 bases. Per germline, CDR1 MGHRA and CDR2 YSYEKL. The J segment lost 2 bases and the V segment lost 4 bases, leaving 5 bases of the junction unmatched. The CDR3 has 14 residues. Here the CDR3 reads CASSRERGPYEQYF. As DNA, the CDR3 is TGCGCCAGCAGCCGTGAGCGGGGCCCCTACGAGCAGTACTTC.

The chain uses TRBV19 and TRBJ1-5, with 7 bases fitting TRBD1. The CDR3 is 16 amino acids. J was trimmed by 1 base and V by 1 base; bases with no gene match: 4. Germline loops: CDR1 LNHDA, CDR2 SQIVND (reference sequence). CDR3 in amino acids: CASSIVQTGSNQPQHF. CDR3 nucleotides: TGTGCCAGTAGTATAGTTCAGACAGGGAGCAATCAGCCCCAGCATTTT.

This clone was observed once. This chain connects TRBV11-3 to TRBJ2-3, with D unresolved. This CDR3 contains 15 residues. Germline V gene sequence: CDR1 SGHNT, CDR2 YENEEA. With 5 bases removed from V and 0 bases from J, the gap between germline ends came to 12 bases. The CDR3 is CASSVGSRSTDTQYF. For the CDR3, the DNA is TGTGCCAGCAGCGTAGGATCTCGGAGCACAGATACGCAGTATTTT.

This clone showed up just a few times. The gene calls are TRBV7-3 and TRBJ1-1; D gene uncertain. CDR3 size: 16 residues. Germline values: CDR1 SGHTA, CDR2 FQGTGA. V gave up 1 base and J gave up 4 bases, with 16 bases separating them. In DNA form, the CDR3 reads TGTGCCAGCAGCTTAATTTCGAACATCCAGTTCACTGAAGCTTTCTTT. This sequence encodes CASSLISNIQFTEAFF.

The chain joins TRBV30 to TRBJ2-1, with 7 bases identical to TRBD2. The germline gives CDR1 GTSNPN, CDR2 SVGIG (reference sequence). Trimming cost V 0 bases and J 3 bases; bases outside gene matches: 5. The CDR3 is made up of 15 amino acids. CDR3 coding DNA: TGTGCCTGGAGTGTAGGGACTAACTTCTACAATGAGCAGTTCTTC. Residues: CAWSVGTNFYNEQFF. The variable domain in full, with the rest retrieved from reference TRBV30 and TRBJ2-1, is SQTIHQWPATLVQPVGSPLSLECTVEGTSNPNLYWYRQAAGRGLQLLFYSVGIGQISSEVPQNLSASRPQDRQFILSSKKLLLSDSGFYLCAWSVGTNFYNEQFFGPGTRLTVL.

The chain has TRBV15 and TRBJ1-2, with 7 bases matching TRBD1. The CDR3 loop spans 15 amino acids. The trim removed 0 bases at V and 5 bases at J, leaving 6 bases unmatched. CDR1 and CDR2 (germline): LNHNV, YYDKDF (reference sequence). The DNA for the CDR3 is TGTGCCACCAGCAGAGATTACGGGACAGCTTATGGCTACACCTTC. Translation: CATSRDYGTAYGYTF.

This clone occurred once. V and J are TRBV18 and TRBJ2-7; TRBD1 might be the D (5 bases). V was pared by 3 bases and J by 0 bases, with 15 bases between. From germline, CDR1 is KGHSH and CDR2 LQKENI. This CDR3 is 16 amino acids long. CDR3 residues: CASSPSKQAISYEQYF. The CDR3, as DNA: TGTGCCAGCTCACCTTCGAAACAGGCAATCTCCTACGAGCAGTACTTC.

V usage is TRBV19 and J usage is TRBJ1-6; 8 bases align to TRBD1. The V segment lost 7 bases and the J segment 16 bases; nucleotides outside the gene matches: 6. The CDR3 has 11 amino acids. Germline values: CDR1 LNHDA, CDR2 SQIVND (reference sequence). CDR3 loop: CASNDRGPLHF. The CDR3, as DNA: TGTGCCAGTAATGACAGGGGACCTCTCCACTTT.

This chain links TRBV18 with TRBJ1-3; D remains ambiguous. CDR3 length equals 16 residues. Trimming took off 3 bases at V and 0 bases at J, with 12 bases between the two ends. Germline CDR1 KGHSH, CDR2 LQKENI. The chain's CDR3 is CASSPDATLSGNTIYF. The CDR3 DNA follows: TGTGCCAGCTCACCCGATGCTACCCTCTCTGGAAACACCATATATTTT.

The chain employs TRBV19 and TRBJ2-7, with D tentatively TRBD2 (5 bases). V dropped 3 bases and J dropped 2 bases, with 11 bases sitting between them. Germline V gives CDR1 LNHDA, CDR2 SQIVND (reference sequence). The CDR3 extends over 14 amino acids. CDR3 region: CASSIELETYEQYF. CDR3 DNA: TGTGCCAGTAGTATCGAACTAGAGACCTACGAGCAGTACTTC.

V gene TRBV9 combines with J gene TRBJ1-5; D possibly corresponds to TRBD1 (5 bases). The CDR3 length is 15 residues. Per the germline V gene, CDR1 is SGDLS and CDR2 is YYNGEE. The V and J ends lost 0 bases and 4 bases respectively, with 11 bases between them. The CDR3 loop reads CASSVGGGVNQPQHF. CDR3 coding DNA: TGTGCCAGCAGCGTAGGGGGAGGGGTGAATCAGCCCCAGCATTTT.

This clone has just one count. J is TRBJ1-1 and V is TRBV18, with TRBD1 matching 7 bases. Germline trimming cut 5 bases from V and 5 bases from J; bases unmatched to any gene: 8. The germline V gene has CDR1 KGHSH and CDR2 LQKENI. This CDR3 is 14 amino acids long. The CDR3 nucleotides are TGTGCCAGCTCATCGACAGGGAAATCAACTGAAGCTTTCTTT. As protein: CASSSTGKSTEAFF. The whole variable domain, remainder taken from reference TRBV18 and TRBJ1-1, is NAGVMQNPRHLVRRRGQEARLRCSPMKGHSHVYWYRQLPEEGLKFMVYLQKENIIDESGMPKERFSAEFPKEGPSILRIQQVVRGDSAAYFCASSSTGKSTEAFFGQGTRLTVV.

This clone is a singleton in its sample. The CDR3, as DNA: TGTGCCACCAGCAGAGGTGGCGGGTACTATGGCTACACCTTC. This sequence encodes CATSRGGGYYGYTF. The genes are TRBV15 and TRBJ1-2; D unresolved. The germline V and J ends were trimmed by 1 base and 3 bases, with 9 bases remaining between them. The CDR3 is made up of 14 amino acids. Germline V gene sequence: CDR1 LNHNV, CDR2 YYDKDF (reference sequence).

This clone was found a few times. The chain recombines TRBV28 with TRBJ1-6; D remains ambiguous. CDR1 MDHEN and CDR2 SYDVKM come from the germline V gene. This CDR3 spans 13 amino acids. Trimming removed 6 bases from V and 9 bases from J, with 12 bases in between. Here the CDR3 reads CASSSEQFSPLHF. CDR3 nucleotides: TGTGCCAGCAGCTCCGAACAGTTTTCACCCCTCCACTTT. The full variable domain, its missing parts supplied by reference TRBV28 and TRBJ1-6, is DVKVTQSSRYLVKRTGEKVFLECVQDMDHENMFWYRQDPGLGLRLIYFSYDVKMKEKGDIPEGYSVSREKKERFSLILESASTNQTSMYLCASSSEQFSPLHFGNGTRLTVT.

The rearrangement links TRBV28 to TRBJ2-1; 9 nucleotides agree with TRBD2. Germline V gene lookup returns CDR1 MDHEN and CDR2 SYDVKM. V was pared by 3 bases and J by 6 bases, with 6 bases of the junction left unmatched. CDR3 length equals 15 residues. CDR3 sequence reads: CASSFPGLASNEQFF. The CDR3 DNA follows: TGTGCCAGCAGTTTCCCGGGACTAGCCTCCAATGAGCAGTTCTTC.

This clone was seen more than once but under ten times. The chain has TRBV5-1 and TRBJ2-3; 10 bases agree with TRBD1. The CDR3 spans 16 residues. CDR1 and CDR2 (germline): SGHRS, YFSETQ. The J segment lost 2 bases and the V segment lost 3 bases, leaving 6 bases of the junction unmatched. This CDR3 reads CASSSGTGAFTDTQYF. In nucleotides, the CDR3 is TGCGCCAGCAGCTCCGGGACAGGGGCCTTCACAGATACGCAGTATTTT.

This clone was counted once. V and J are TRBV28 and TRBJ2-1, with D possibly matching TRBD2 (5 bases). Germline V gives CDR1 MDHEN, CDR2 SYDVKM. CDR3 size: 16 residues. Trimming removed 8 bases at V and 2 bases at J, with 19 bases between. The CDR3: CASYGDVARTYNEQFF. CDR3 DNA sequence: TGTGCCAGCTACGGGGATGTAGCGAGGACCTACAATGAGCAGTTCTTC.

The CDR3, as DNA: TGTGCCAGCAGTTTCCTGGACATGAACACTGAAGCTTTCTTT. Translating gives CASSFLDMNTEAFF. The chain links TRBV28 to TRBJ1-1; possible D gene TRBD1, 5 bases. Trimming took 3 bases from V and 0 from J, leaving 8 bases between them. Per germline, CDR1 MDHEN and CDR2 SYDVKM. The CDR3 sequence is 14 residues long.